Listed below are T cell receptor beta chains from one sample, sequenced in a study of blood T cell repertoires in COVID-19. Only in-frame clones appear in the TCRdb table, and some are missing; sequencing was by immunoSEQ multiplex PCR. Of about 190,000 clones in the sample, less than 90% were seen once. The sequenced sample consisted of peripheral blood. The receptors were gathered from a man aged 25-40 years with acute or convalescent COVID-19. CDR3s leave out the opening cysteine and the closing phenylalanine or tryptophan. A clone size is listed for some rows: how often the clone was seen (once, few, many), or a class if it is expanded.

clone_size j_call v_call cdr3_aa
- TRBJ2-7 TRBV9 ASSLVADSHEQY
- TRBJ2-7 TRBV5-1 ASSLTRQGLYEQY
- TRBJ2-2 TRBV7-3 ASSPRASRSNTGELF
- TRBJ2-3 TRBV6-5 ASGAPGQNTQY
- TRBJ2-3 TRBV5-4 ASSLASGTDTQY
- TRBJ2-2 TRBV27 ASSDPGTGTGELF
once TRBJ2-1 TRBV19 ASSIVHTGYNEQF
- TRBJ2-1 TRBV29-1 SVEVTLGTLEQF
- TRBJ2-1 TRBV5-4 ASSGGPNNEQF
- TRBJ2-2 TRBV5-1 ASSLGTANTGELF
- TRBJ2-2 TRBV5-5 ASSLGNRGASGELF
- TRBJ1-2 TRBV3-1/TRBV3-2 ASSHHQGYNYGYT
- TRBJ2-1 TRBV10-3 AISSGVSGGYNEQF
- TRBJ1-5 TRBV28 ASSPPYNQPQH
- TRBJ2-3 TRBV24-1 ATSDLSTSGSAADTQY
- TRBJ1-1 TRBV14 ASSLIRGLMNTEAF
once TRBJ2-7 TRBV7-2 ASSLAGGKDYEQY
once TRBJ1-2 TRBV3-1/TRBV3-2 ASSLGTANYGYT
- TRBJ2-3 TRBV28 ASSFVSSTDTQY
- TRBJ2-5 TRBV7-9 ASSPLGAQETQY
- TRBJ2-7 TRBV28 ASRPGQSYEQY
- TRBJ1-2 TRBV27 ASSPYDRAPNYGYT
- TRBJ1-5 TRBV23-1 REPRTAFYSNQPQH
- TRBJ1-6 TRBV7-8 ASSLAIGRVNNSPLH
- TRBJ2-1 TRBV7-9 ASSTRTSGIPEQF
- TRBJ1-6 TRBV30 AWSATVNRARSYNSPLH
- TRBJ2-5 TRBV6-2/TRBV6-3 ASSPGEETQY
- TRBJ1-5 TRBV15 ATRVIALTGNQPQH
- TRBJ1-3 TRBV28 ASGGDTGVGNTIY
- TRBJ2-7 TRBV28 ASSFSQGHGEQY
- TRBJ2-7 TRBV18 ASSPASRGSYEQY
- TRBJ2-1 TRBV30 AWSATGGEQF
- TRBJ1-1 TRBV28 ASSPPTGGTEAF
- TRBJ2-7 TRBV14 ASSRSGGPREQY
- TRBJ2-7 TRBV30 AWSKSRLASYEQY
once TRBJ1-2 TRBV9 ASSPDRFSYT
- TRBJ1-2 TRBV28 ASSSNLGQEANYGYT